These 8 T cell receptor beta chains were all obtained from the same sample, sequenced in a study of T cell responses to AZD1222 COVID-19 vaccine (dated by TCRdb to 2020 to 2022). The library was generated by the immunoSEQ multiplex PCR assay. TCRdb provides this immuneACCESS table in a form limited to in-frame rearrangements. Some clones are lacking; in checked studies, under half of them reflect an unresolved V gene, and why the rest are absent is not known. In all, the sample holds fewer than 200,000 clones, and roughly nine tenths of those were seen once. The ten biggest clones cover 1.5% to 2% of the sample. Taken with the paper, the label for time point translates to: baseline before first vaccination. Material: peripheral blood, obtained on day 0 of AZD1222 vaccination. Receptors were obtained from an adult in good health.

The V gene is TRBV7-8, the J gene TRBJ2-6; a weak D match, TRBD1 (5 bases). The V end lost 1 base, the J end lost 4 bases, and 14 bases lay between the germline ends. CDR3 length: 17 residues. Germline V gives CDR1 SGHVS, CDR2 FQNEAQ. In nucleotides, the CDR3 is TGTGCCAGCAGCTTAGGAAGGGGTCAGACGGGGGCCAACGTCCTGACTTTC. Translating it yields CASSLGRGQTGANVLTF.

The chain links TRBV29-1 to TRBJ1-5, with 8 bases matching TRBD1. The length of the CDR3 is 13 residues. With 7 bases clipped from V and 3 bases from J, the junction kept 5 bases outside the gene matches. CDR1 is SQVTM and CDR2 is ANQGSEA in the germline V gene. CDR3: CSARGQDNQPQHF. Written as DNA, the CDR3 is TGCAGCGCACGGGGACAGGACAATCAGCCCCAGCATTTT.

The CDR3 sequence: CAWSEVWSNQPQHF. CDR3 bases: TGTGCCTGGAGTGAGGTTTGGAGCAATCAGCCCCAGCATTTT. The V call is TRBV30, the J call TRBJ1-5; unclear D gene. V lost 1 base, J lost 1 base, and 8 bases lay in between. This CDR3 spans 14 amino acids. Germline assignment: CDR1 GTSNPN and CDR2 SVGIG (reference sequence).

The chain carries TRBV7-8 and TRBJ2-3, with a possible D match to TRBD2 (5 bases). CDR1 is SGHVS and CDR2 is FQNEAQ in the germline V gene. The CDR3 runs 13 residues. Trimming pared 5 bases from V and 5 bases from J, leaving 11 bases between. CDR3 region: CASSSSVVDTQYF. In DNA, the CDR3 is TGTGCCAGCAGCAGTAGCGTCGTAGATACGCAGTATTTT. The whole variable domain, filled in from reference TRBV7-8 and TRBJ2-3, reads GAGVSQSPRYKVAKRGQDVALRCDPISGHVSLFWYQQALGQGPEFLTYFQNEAQLDKSGLPSDRFFAERPEGSVSTLKIQRTQQEDSAVYLCASSSSVVDTQYFGPGTRLTVL.

In DNA, the CDR3 is TGCGCCAGCAGCCATCTCACACAGGGGGCTTCTGGCTATGGCTACACCTTC. Protein sequence: CASSHLTQGASGYGYTF. The chain employs TRBV4-3 and TRBJ1-2; TRBD1 aligns across 9 bases. CDR3 length: 17 amino acids. The V and J ends lost 3 bases and 4 bases, in that order; junction bases with no gene match: 12. In germline, CDR1 is LGHNA, CDR2 YSLEER.

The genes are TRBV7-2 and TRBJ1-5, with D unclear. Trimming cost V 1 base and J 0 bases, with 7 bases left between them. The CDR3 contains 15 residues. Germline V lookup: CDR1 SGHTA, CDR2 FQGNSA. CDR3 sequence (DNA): TGTGCCAGCAGCTTAGAGGGTAATAGCAATCAGCCCCAGCATTTT. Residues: CASSLEGNSNQPQHF. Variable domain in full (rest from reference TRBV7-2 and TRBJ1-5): GAGVSQSPSNKVTEKGKDVELRCDPISGHTALYWYRQSLGQGLEFLIYFQGNSAPDKSGLPSDRFSAERTGGSVSTLTIQRTQQEDSAVYLCASSLEGNSNQPQHFGDGTRLSIL.

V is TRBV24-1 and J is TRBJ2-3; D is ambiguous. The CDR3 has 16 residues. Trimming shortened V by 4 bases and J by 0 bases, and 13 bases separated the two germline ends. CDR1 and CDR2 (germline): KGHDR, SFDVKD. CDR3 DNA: TGTGCCACCAGTGAGCCAGGTTTTACCAGCACAGATACGCAGTATTTT. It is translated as CATSEPGFTSTDTQYF.

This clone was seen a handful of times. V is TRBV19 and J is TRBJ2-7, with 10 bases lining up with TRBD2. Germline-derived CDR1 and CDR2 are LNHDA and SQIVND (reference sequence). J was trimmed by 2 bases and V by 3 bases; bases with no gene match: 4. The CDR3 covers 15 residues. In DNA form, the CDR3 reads TGTGCCAGTAGTATGCTAGCGGGAGCAGCCTACGAGCAGTACTTC. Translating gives CASSMLAGAAYEQYF.